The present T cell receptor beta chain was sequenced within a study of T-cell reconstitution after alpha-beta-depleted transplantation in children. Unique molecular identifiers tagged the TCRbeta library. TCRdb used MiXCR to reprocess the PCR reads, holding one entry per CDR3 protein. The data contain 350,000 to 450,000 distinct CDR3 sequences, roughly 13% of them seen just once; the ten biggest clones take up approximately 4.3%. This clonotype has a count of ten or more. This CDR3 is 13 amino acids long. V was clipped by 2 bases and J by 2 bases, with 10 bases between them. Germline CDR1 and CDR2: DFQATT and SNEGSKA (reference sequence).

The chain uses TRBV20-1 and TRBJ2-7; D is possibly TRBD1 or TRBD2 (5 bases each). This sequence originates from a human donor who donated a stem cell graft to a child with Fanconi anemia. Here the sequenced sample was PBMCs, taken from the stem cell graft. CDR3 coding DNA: TGCAGTGCTAGACCCGGGACCCCCTACGAGCAGTACTTC. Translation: CSARPGTPYEQYF.